This entry is about one TCR beta chain. How the authors handled the data: Nucleated cell counts were estimated from reference gene primer amplification. Repertoires were generated with immunoSEQ multiplex PCR, while TCRdb's copy carries only in-frame clones and drops some. V, J and clone size are those of that table, while D and trimming were read from the DNA. This table has more than 200,000 clones, 75% to 95% appearing once. The data stem from a study of blood T cell repertoires in COVID-19. The overall study: Acute-phase and convalescent COVID-19 samples originated in the United States, Italy and Spain. T cells, B-cell-depleted T cells, or PBMCs supplied cDNA or gDNA.

Participant reports of clinical history set cohort assignment. Unmatched junction bases numbered 9, after V lost 5 bases and J lost 4 bases. The CDR3 runs to 17 residues. The germline gives CDR1 KGHDR, CDR2 SFDVKD. Input material: PBMCs or T cells enriched from blood (not recorded which). This sequence was found in a woman aged 18-35 years who had recovered from COVID-19. The V gene is TRBV24-1, the J gene TRBJ2-3; 12 bases line up with TRBD2. This chain's CDR3 is CATSGSRLAGVADTQYF. The DNA of the CDR3 is TGTGCCACCAGTGGGAGCCGACTAGCGGGAGTAGCAGATACGCAGTATTTT.